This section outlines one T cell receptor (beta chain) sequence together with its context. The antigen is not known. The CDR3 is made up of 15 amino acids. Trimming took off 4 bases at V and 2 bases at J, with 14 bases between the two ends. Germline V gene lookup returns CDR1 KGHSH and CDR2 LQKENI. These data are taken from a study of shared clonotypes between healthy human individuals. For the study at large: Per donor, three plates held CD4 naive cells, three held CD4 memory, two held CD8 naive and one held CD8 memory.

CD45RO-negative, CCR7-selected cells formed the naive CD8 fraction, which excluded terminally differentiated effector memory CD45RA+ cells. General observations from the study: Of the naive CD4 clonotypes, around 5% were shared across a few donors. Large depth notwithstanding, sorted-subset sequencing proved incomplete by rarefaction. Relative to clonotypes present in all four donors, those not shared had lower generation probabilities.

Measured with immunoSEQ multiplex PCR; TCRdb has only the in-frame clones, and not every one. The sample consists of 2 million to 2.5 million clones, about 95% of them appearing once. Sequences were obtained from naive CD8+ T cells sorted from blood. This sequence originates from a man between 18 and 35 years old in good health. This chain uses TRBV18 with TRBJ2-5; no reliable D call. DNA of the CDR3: TGTGCCAGCTCACGAAGCGCTGGGGATCAAGAGACCCAGTACTTC. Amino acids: CASSRSAGDQETQYF.